This TCR beta chain was documented in a study of long-term antiretroviral therapy in people with HIV. Whole-study results and caveats: Blood sampling spanned 2004 to 2017, possibly under older ART regimens. Upon ART, diversity increased but remained lower than transplant donor controls. Clones that had undergone expansion before ART dominated the repertoire at all time points. HIV repertoires had narrower CDR3 length ranges than controls.

Sequencing relied on immunoSEQ assay v3.0, run at survey level. Only in-frame clones appear in the TCRdb table, and some are missing; sequencing was by immunoSEQ multiplex PCR. The sample lists about 11,000 clones, 81% seen once, with roughly 18% in the top ten. CDR3 size: 17 residues. The V and J ends lost 5 bases and 5 bases respectively, with 24 bases between them. CDR1 SGHNT and CDR2 YENEEA come from the germline V gene. Notes on this clone: Its target is not known.

This chain uses TRBV11-3 with TRBJ2-5; D is perhaps TRBD2 (6 bases). The TCR was taken from a man aged 35 to 55 with HIV. The sequences come from unsorted PBMCs, collected 1.8 years after starting antiretroviral therapy. The CDR3 is CASSQRRRTRGGETQYF. CDR3 nucleotide sequence: TGTGCCAGCAGCCAAAGGAGGAGGACCCGAGGAGGGGAGACCCAGTACTTC.